The source of this T cell receptor beta chain is a study of T cell responses to AZD1222 COVID-19 vaccine. Assay: immunoSEQ multiplex PCR; the TCRdb copy retains only in-frame clones and omits some. The table records approximately 130,000 clones, 80% to 90% of them present only once. Findings and caveats of the study: Spike-specific TCR breadth rose after two AZD1222 doses, and depth rose as well. Only a handful of people who got AZD1222 tested seropositive at baseline. Repertoires were obtained only post-peak T cell response.

Germline-derived CDR1 and CDR2 are SEHNR and FQNEAQ (reference sequence). V shed 5 bases, J shed 0 bases, and the junction held 3 bases outside the gene matches. The CDR3 spans 16 residues. Of note for this clone: Its antigen is still unknown.

The receptor was derived from an adult who received the AZD1222 COVID-19 vaccine. The input for sequencing was peripheral blood, taken 28 days after the second AZD1222 dose. The chain recombines TRBV7-9 with TRBJ1-6; TRBD1 aligns across 8 bases. The CDR3 loop reads CASSRTGSSYNSPLHF. In DNA, the CDR3 is TGTGCCAGCAGCCGGACAGGGAGCTCCTATAATTCACCCCTCCACTTT.